A single sample gave rise to the 20 T cell receptor beta chains below, sequenced in a study of Graves' ophthalmopathy and Graves' hyperthyroidism. Amplification from RNA transcripts yielded the TCR beta CDR3 regions. A first-round RT-PCR used HTBI primers, followed by a second-round multiplex PCR. TCRdb re-called the multiplex PCR reads with MiXCR, one entry per CDR3 protein. Among 450,000 or so distinct CDR3 sequences listed, approximately 15% were seen once. The specimen was blood. The receptors derive from a woman aged 25-40 years with Graves' ophthalmopathy.

This clonotype was observed many times. The V gene is TRBV5-1, the J gene TRBJ2-4; TRBD1 or TRBD2 may be the D gene (5 bases each). V lost 1 base, J lost 7 bases, and 18 bases lay in between. This CDR3 is 16 amino acids long. The germline V gene encodes CDR1 SGHRS and CDR2 YFSETQ. The CDR3 here is CASSLSTNDWGNIQYF. CDR3 coding DNA: TGCGCCAGCAGCTTGTCGACAAACGATTGGGGGAACATTCAGTACTTC.

At least ten counts were recorded for this clonotype. The chain joins TRBV11-3 to TRBJ2-7, with D perhaps TRBD1 (6 bases). Trimming took off 6 bases at V and 2 bases at J, with 17 bases between the two ends. The CDR3 has 15 residues. Germline V gene sequence: CDR1 SGHNT, CDR2 YENEEA. Here the CDR3 DNA reads TGTGCCAGCAGTGAAGGGGGTGGATTGGCCTACGAGCAGTACTTC. Its translation is CASSEGGGLAYEQYF.

Many counts were recorded for this clonotype. The genes are TRBV2 and TRBJ1-2; no clear D gene. Trimming removed 3 bases at V and 8 bases at J, with 16 bases between. Germline lookup yields CDR1 SNHLY and CDR2 FYNNEI. CDR3 size: 14 residues. Here the CDR3 DNA reads TGTGCCAGCAGTGAGAACAACAAAGAGGGAGGCTACACCTTC. This translates into CASSENNKEGGYTF.

This clonotype was counted many times. A junction end diverges from the germline sequence, so it may reflect a read error. The rearrangement joins TRBV6-1 to TRBJ2-7; weak D call: TRBD1 (6 bases). The V gene's germline CDR1 is MNHNS and CDR2 SASEGT. This CDR3 region has 15 residues. The CDR3 loop reads CASREGTLRDYEQYF. The CDR3 DNA follows: TGTGCCAGCAGGGAAGGGACACTCCGGGACTACGAGCAGTACTTC.

This clonotype occurred a few times. This may be a read error: a much more frequent sequence differs by one nucleotide. The chain combines TRBV7-8 with TRBJ1-6; D gene ambiguous. The germline gives CDR1 SGHVS, CDR2 FQNEAQ. The CDR3 has 13 amino acids. CDR3 loop: CASSLTVNSHLHF. CDR3 sequence (DNA): TGTGCCAGCAGCTTAACGGTGAATTCACACCTCCACTTT.

This clonotype was counted ten times or more. The chain employs TRBV4-2 and TRBJ2-7; 8 nucleotides line up with TRBD2. The J segment lost 5 bases and the V segment lost 1 base, leaving 4 bases of the junction unmatched. Per germline, CDR1 LGHNA and CDR2 YNFKEQ. The CDR3 totals 14 residues. The CDR3 is CASSQVAGQDEQYF. The CDR3 region has the DNA TGTGCCAGCAGCCAAGTAGCGGGACAAGACGAGCAGTACTTC.

V and J are TRBV7-8 and TRBJ2-7, with 10 positions matching TRBD1. CDR3 length: 17 amino acids. Unmatched junction bases numbered 16, after V lost 4 bases and J lost 7 bases. CDR1 and CDR2 (germline): SGHVS, FQNEAQ. CDR3 nucleotides: TGTGCCAGCAGCTCACCTAGCCTCGGGACAGGGGCGTCGGAGCAGTACTTC. As protein: CASSSPSLGTGASEQYF.

This clonotype was recorded only once. The chain combines TRBV20-1 with TRBJ1-1; D gene unclear. The germline V and J ends were trimmed by 6 bases and 0 bases, with 8 bases remaining between them. The CDR3 extends over 12 amino acids. From germline, CDR1 is DFQATT and CDR2 SNEGSKA (reference sequence). The CDR3 here is CSADTLNTEAFF. CDR3 DNA: TGCAGTGCCGACACCCTGAACACTGAAGCTTTCTTT.

This clonotype was picked up many times. The chain has TRBV30 and TRBJ1-1; D is possibly TRBD1 (6 bases). V lost 2 bases and J 8 bases, leaving 12 bases between the germline ends. The CDR3 is 12 residues long. CDR1 and CDR2 (germline): GTSNPN, SVGIG (reference sequence). The CDR3 DNA reads TGTGCCTGGAGTTCGGGACACGTCGAAGCTTTCTTT. It specifies CAWSSGHVEAFF.

This clonotype has ten or more counts. The chain uses TRBV28 and TRBJ1-2; TRBD1 is a possible D gene (6 bases). Trimming left V 8 bases short and J 4 bases short, with 20 bases between. The CDR3 totals 15 residues. Germline V lookup: CDR1 MDHEN, CDR2 SYDVKM. The CDR3 loop reads CASVGAGAPLYGYTF. The CDR3, as DNA: TGTGCCAGCGTAGGGGCGGGGGCGCCCCTCTATGGCTACACCTTC.

This clonotype was seen repeatedly, ten times or more. This sequence joins TRBV6-5 and TRBJ1-5, with a tentative D call TRBD1 (6 bases). Per germline, CDR1 MNHEY and CDR2 SVGAGI. The ends were cut back, 6 bases at V and 5 bases at J, with 8 bases in the middle. The CDR3 length is 12 residues. CDR3 sequence: CASSAGDQPQHF. For the CDR3, the DNA is TGTGCCAGCAGCGCAGGGGATCAGCCCCAGCATTTT.

This clonotype was picked up many times. The chain combines TRBV5-1 with TRBJ2-7, with TRBD1 matching over 7 bases. Trimming took 0 bases from V and 1 from J; bases not matched to a gene: 4. From germline, CDR1 is SGHRS and CDR2 YFSETQ. The CDR3 loop spans 15 amino acids. This CDR3 reads CASSLGQGHSYEQYF. DNA of the CDR3: TGCGCCAGCAGCTTGGGACAGGGTCATTCCTACGAGCAGTACTTC.

This rearrangement joins TRBV27 to TRBJ2-5; TRBD2 matches at 9 bases. V dropped 6 bases and J dropped 5; count of bases not matched to a gene: 13. In germline, CDR1 is MNHEY, CDR2 SMNVEV (reference sequence). The CDR3 is 16 amino acids. In DNA form, the CDR3 reads TGTGCCAGCAGCTCCCTAGCGGGGCCCGGGGCGGAGACCCAGTACTTC. Translation: CASSSLAGPGAETQYF.

This clonotype occurred many times. The chain uses TRBV11-2 and TRBJ2-5; TRBD2 matches 9 bases. This CDR3 is built from 15 residues. Germline CDR1 reads SGHAT; CDR2 reads FQNNGV. The V gene end was trimmed by 3 bases and the J gene end by 1 base; junction bases not matched to a gene: 3. CDR3 amino acids: CASSFGGGGQETQYF. The CDR3 nucleotides are TGTGCCAGCAGCTTCGGCGGGGGGGGCCAAGAGACCCAGTACTTC.

This chain links TRBV12-3 or TRBV12-4 with TRBJ2-7; D remains ambiguous. The CDR3 is made up of 9 amino acids. V was cut by 8 bases and J by 7 bases, with 6 bases left in between. The CDR3 protein is CASGGEQYF. CDR3 coding DNA: TGTGCCAGCGGTGGGGAGCAGTACTTC.

The CDR3 reads CASSYSPGKGEQYF. CDR3 in DNA: TGTGCCAGCAGTTACTCCCCAGGGAAAGGGGAGCAGTACTTC. The J gene is TRBJ2-7, the V gene TRBV6-5; the D gene is possibly TRBD1 (5 bases). Per germline, CDR1 MNHEY and CDR2 SVGAGI. Trimming took 0 bases from V and 7 from J, leaving 13 bases between them. CDR3 length: 14 residues.

This clonotype occurred a few times. This chain links TRBV30 with TRBJ2-3; 9 nucleotides line up with TRBD2. J lost 6 bases, V lost 0 bases, and 7 bases had no gene match. CDR1 is GTSNPN and CDR2 is SVGIG in the germline V gene (reference sequence). CDR3 length: 15 amino acids. This CDR3 reads CAWSVRGLASDTQYF. CDR3 sequence (DNA): TGTGCCTGGAGTGTACGGGGACTAGCATCTGATACGCAGTATTTT. Using reference TRBV30 and TRBJ2-3 for the parts outside the CDR3, the full variable domain is SQTIHQWPATLVQPVGSPLSLECTVEGTSNPNLYWYRQAAGRGLQLLFYSVGIGQISSEVPQNLSASRPQDRQFILSSKKLLLSDSGFYLCAWSVRGLASDTQYFGPGTRLTVL.

This clonotype has at least ten counts. The V gene is TRBV27, the J gene TRBJ2-7; 9 bases are a match to TRBD1. V lost 5 bases and J lost 4; bases outside the gene matches: 9. Per the germline V gene, CDR1 is MNHEY and CDR2 is SMNVEV (reference sequence). The CDR3 runs 15 residues. DNA of the CDR3: TGTGCCAGCAGTCCCACCCGGACAGGGGCGTACGAGCAGTACTTC. It codes for CASSPTRTGAYEQYF.

As regards this clonotype: Germline is not matched at one junction end, which may reflect a read error. The chain employs TRBV6-2 or TRBV6-3 and TRBJ1-1; TRBD1 agrees at 7 bases. CDR1 MNHEY and CDR2 SVGEGT come from the germline V gene. The CDR3 covers 16 residues. CDR3 protein: CASSPQQGISNTDAFF. CDR3 sequence (DNA): TGTGCCAGCAGCCCCCAACAGGGGATCTCGAACACTGATGCTTTCTTT.

At least ten counts were recorded for this clonotype. The chain recombines TRBV29-1 with TRBJ2-5, with D perhaps matching TRBD1 (5 bases). In germline, CDR1 is SQVTM, CDR2 ANQGSEA. This CDR3 spans 14 amino acids. V was trimmed by 0 bases and J by 2 bases, leaving 10 bases between them. CDR3 sequence: CSVEDGRVQETQYF. The CDR3 DNA follows: TGCAGCGTTGAAGATGGCAGGGTACAAGAGACCCAGTACTTC. The whole variable domain, filled in from reference TRBV29-1 and TRBJ2-5, reads SAVISQKPSRDICQRGTSLTIQCQVDSQVTMMFWYRQQPGQSLTLIATANQGSEATYESGFVIDKFPISRPNLTFSTLTVSNMSPEDSSIYLCSVEDGRVQETQYFGPGTRLLVL.